The 26 T cell receptor beta chains below come from one sample, sequenced in a study of T-cell reconstitution after alpha-beta-depleted transplantation in children (dated by TCRdb to 2015 to 2016). The library relied on PCR. Sequenced using an Illumina HiSeq 2500. TCR libraries were prepared with molecular barcoding, using unique molecular identifiers to normalize TCRbeta repertoire quantification. TCRdb ran its own pipeline on the public reads, namely fastp trimming at Q25 and MiXCR clone calling, and kept in-frame beta chains. Under each unique CDR3 protein, matching rows form one entry showing the most common genes and DNA. The sample table contains around 580,000 distinct CDR3 sequences; only one count was recorded for about a quarter of them. Approximately 33% of the sample comes from the top ten. The treatment or condition label, as the study defines it: allogeneic hematopoietic cell transplantation with graft depleted of TCRalphabeta T cells and CD19 B cells.

Sample: PBMCs, taken before TCRalphabeta/CD19-depleted stem cell transplant. These receptors all stem from a boy less than two years old with Wiskott-Aldrich syndrome, due to receive a stem cell transplant.

The sample holds a few counts of this clonotype. The chain is built from TRBV4-1 and TRBJ1-1; D is ambiguous. Germline CDR1 and CDR2: MGHRA and YSYEKL. This CDR3 contains 14 residues. The V end was cut by 1 base, the J end by 3 bases, with 9 bases between. The CDR3 here is CASSQALPDTEAFF. CDR3 nucleotide sequence: TGCGCCAGCAGCCAAGCACTCCCGGACACTGAAGCTTTCTTT.

This chain uses TRBV20-1 with TRBJ2-1; D gene ambiguous. Germline CDR1 reads DFQATT; CDR2 reads SNEGSKA (reference sequence). The CDR3 extends over 11 amino acids. Deletions cut 2 bases from V and 6 bases from J, with 5 bases between. The CDR3 DNA reads as TGCAGTGCTAGAAGCCCCAATGAGCAGTTCTTC. The encoded protein is CSARSPNEQFF.

This clonotype occurred a few times. The V and J genes are TRBV18 and TRBJ1-4; perhaps TRBD1 as D (5 bases). Per the germline V gene, CDR1 is KGHSH and CDR2 is LQKENI. Trimming cost V 5 bases and J 0 bases, with 10 bases left between them. CDR3 size: 15 residues. The CDR3 nucleotides are TGTGCCAGCTCAGAAGGGACGTCAACTAATGAAAAACTGTTTTTT. It yields the protein CASSEGTSTNEKLFF.

Many counts were recorded for this clonotype. The chain carries TRBV6-4 and TRBJ2-3; no firm D call. The V gene's germline CDR1 is MRHNA and CDR2 SNTAGT. This CDR3 spans 13 amino acids. With 5 bases removed from V and 1 base from J, the gap between germline ends came to 7 bases. The CDR3 loop reads CASSPDGTDTQYF. The CDR3 nucleotides are TGTGCCAGCAGTCCGGACGGCACAGATACGCAGTATTTT.

The chain combines TRBV5-1 with TRBJ2-7; 9 nucleotides match TRBD1. The CDR3 covers 15 residues. Germline CDR1 reads SGHRS; CDR2 reads YFSETQ. The J segment lost 5 bases and the V segment lost 0 bases, leaving 6 bases of the junction unmatched. The CDR3 DNA reads TGCGCCAGCAGCTTGGCCGGGACAGGGCCCCACGAGCAGTACTTC. Its translation is CASSLAGTGPHEQYF.

The chain combines TRBV5-4 with TRBJ2-3, with TRBD2 as a possible D gene (6 bases). V lost 4 bases and J 1 base, leaving 10 bases between the germline ends. Germline V lookup: CDR1 SGHNT, CDR2 YYREEE (reference sequence). The CDR3 is 14 amino acids. The CDR3 region has the DNA TGTGCCAGCAGCCGACTAGTAGGCACAGATACGCAGTATTTT. This encodes CASSRLVGTDTQYF.

There are a few counts of this clonotype. The V and J genes are TRBV11-2 and TRBJ2-1; 7 bases line up with TRBD1. After removal of 1 base from V and 6 bases from J, the junction contained 12 bases not matched to a gene. Per germline, CDR1 SGHAT and CDR2 FQNNGV. This CDR3 region has 17 residues. Here the CDR3 reads CASSLVWTGLPLNEQFF. CDR3 DNA sequence: TGTGCCAGCAGCTTAGTTTGGACAGGCTTACCCCTCAATGAGCAGTTCTTC.

The V call is TRBV6-1, the J call TRBJ2-2; D possibly corresponds to TRBD1 (6 bases). CDR3 length: 17 residues. Germline V gene lookup returns CDR1 MNHNS and CDR2 SASEGT. Trimming cost V 6 bases and J 0 bases, with 17 bases left between them. CDR3 nucleotides: TGTGCCAGCAGGCGCAAACAGGGACCTTCGAACACCGGGGAGCTGTTTTTT. Encoded protein: CASRRKQGPSNTGELFF.

This clonotype was detected a few times. This chain connects TRBV12-3 or TRBV12-4 to TRBJ2-3; 8 positions agree with TRBD1. Unmatched junction bases numbered 2, after V lost 2 bases and J lost 10 bases. The length of the CDR3 is 12 residues. DNA of the CDR3: TGTGCCAGCAGTTTATCAGGGGGCTCGCAGTATTTT. Its protein product is CASSLSGGSQYF.

V gene TRBV5-1 combines with J gene TRBJ2-5; 11 nucleotides align to TRBD2. The CDR3 is 15 residues long. Germline CDR1 reads SGHRS; CDR2 reads YFSETQ. Trimming at V came to 2 bases and at J to 5 bases, leaving 5 bases not matched to a gene. The CDR3: CASSLTSGSYETQYF. DNA of the CDR3: TGCGCCAGCAGCTTAACTAGCGGGAGTTATGAGACCCAGTACTTC.

This clonotype was seen a handful of times. The chain employs TRBV6-5 and TRBJ2-4; D unclear. This CDR3 has 17 residues. V was trimmed by 4 bases and J by 0 bases, leaving 16 bases between them. The germline gives CDR1 MNHEY, CDR2 SVGAGI. The CDR3 DNA is TGTGCCAGCAGTTCCTCCCCATACTCCTTAGCCAAAAACATTCAGTACTTC. Its protein product is CASSSSPYSLAKNIQYF.

This clonotype turned up a few times. The chain joins TRBV28 to TRBJ1-1, with TRBD1 identical over 10 bases. With V trimmed by 3 bases and J by 4 bases, 8 bases remained unmatched. The CDR3 totals 16 residues. Looked up from germline, CDR1 is MDHEN and CDR2 is SYDVKM. The CDR3: CASSLTGGGEGTEAFF. In nucleotides, the CDR3 is TGTGCCAGCAGTTTGACAGGGGGCGGGGAAGGCACTGAAGCTTTCTTT.

The gene calls are TRBV7-2 and TRBJ2-3; TRBD2 agrees at 8 bases. The germline gives CDR1 SGHTA, CDR2 FQGNSA. Unmatched junction bases numbered 14, after V lost 5 bases and J lost 4 bases. The CDR3 totals 17 residues. CDR3 sequence reads: CASSKVVSSGSPDTQYF. DNA for the CDR3: TGTGCCAGCAGCAAGGTGGTATCGAGCGGGAGCCCAGATACGCAGTATTTT. Based on the CDR3 plus reference TRBV7-2 and TRBJ2-3, the full variable domain is GAGVSQSPSNKVTEKGKDVELRCDPISGHTALYWYRQSLGQGLEFLIYFQGNSAPDKSGLPSDRFSAERTGGSVSTLTIQRTQQEDSAVYLCASSKVVSSGSPDTQYFGPGTRLTVL.

The chain has TRBV5-1 and TRBJ2-6, with D maybe TRBD2 (6 bases). The CDR3 runs to 16 residues. Germline CDR1 reads SGHRS; CDR2 reads YFSETQ. Trimming took 0 bases from V and 7 from J, leaving 14 bases between them. In DNA, the CDR3 is TGCGCCAGCAGCTTGGCCGGGGGAAAAGGTGCCAACGTCCTGACTTTC. Translated, it gives CASSLAGGKGANVLTF.

This clonotype came up a few times. The chain links TRBV5-1 to TRBJ2-1; TRBD2 matches 11 bases. Per the germline V gene, CDR1 is SGHRS and CDR2 is YFSETQ. V lost 2 bases, J lost 6 bases, and 7 bases stayed unmatched. The CDR3 has 16 residues. CDR3 nucleotide sequence: TGCGCCAGCAGCTTCGAGGGGCTAGCGGGAGGCAATGAGCAGTTCTTC. It specifies CASSFEGLAGGNEQFF.

This clonotype was seen only a few times. The chain employs TRBV5-1 and TRBJ2-1; TRBD2 matches 9 bases. The CDR3 contains 20 residues. The V gene end was trimmed by 4 bases and the J gene end by 0 bases; junction bases not matched to a gene: 17. CDR1 and CDR2 (germline): SGHRS, YFSETQ. The CDR3 here is CASSSDRVGSGRDSYNEQFF. The CDR3 nucleotides read TGCGCCAGCAGCAGCGACAGGGTGGGTAGCGGGAGAGACTCCTACAATGAGCAGTTCTTC.

CDR3 in amino acids: CSVVTAYEQYF. CDR3 coding DNA: TGCAGCGTTGTTACTGCGTACGAGCAGTACTTC. V usage is TRBV29-1 and J usage is TRBJ2-7; D not resolved. The CDR3 is made up of 11 amino acids. The V end lost 4 bases, the J end lost 4 bases, and 8 bases lay between the germline ends. Germline CDR1 reads SQVTM; CDR2 reads ANQGSEA.

J is TRBJ2-1 and V is TRBV7-8, with TRBD2 matching 8 bases. Per germline, CDR1 SGHVS and CDR2 FQNEAQ. Trimming removed 2 bases from V and 5 bases from J; junction bases left unmatched: 2. This CDR3 is 14 amino acids long. CDR3: CASSLTSGDNEQFF. CDR3 bases: TGTGCCAGCAGCTTAACTAGCGGTGACAATGAGCAGTTCTTC.

This clonotype appeared a single time. The chain carries TRBV18 and TRBJ2-6; D gene ambiguous. Trimming cost V 1 base and J 3 bases, with 7 bases left between them. The CDR3 is 15 residues long. The V gene's germline CDR1 is KGHSH and CDR2 LQKENI. The CDR3 region has the DNA TGTGCCAGCTCACCACTGAGTGGTGGGGCCAACGTCCTGACTTTC. Its protein is CASSPLSGGANVLTF. The full variable domain, completed using reference TRBV18 and TRBJ2-6, is NAGVMQNPRHLVRRRGQEARLRCSPMKGHSHVYWYRQLPEEGLKFMVYLQKENIIDESGMPKERFSAEFPKEGPSILRIQQVVRGDSAAYFCASSPLSGGANVLTFGAGSRLTVL.

This clonotype was observed a few times. The chain employs TRBV5-5 and TRBJ2-2; a weak D match, TRBD1 (5 bases). This CDR3 contains 16 residues. V was pared by 1 base and J by 3 bases, with 13 bases between. Germline V lookup: CDR1 SGHKS, CDR2 YYEKEE (reference sequence). The chain's CDR3 is CASSLKGVGDTGELFF. The DNA of the CDR3 is TGTGCCAGCAGCTTGAAGGGCGTAGGGGACACCGGGGAGCTGTTTTTT.

The gene calls are TRBV29-1 and TRBJ1-2; no clear D. V was cut by 4 bases and J by 5 bases, with 8 bases left in between. CDR1 is SQVTM and CDR2 is ANQGSEA in the germline V gene. This CDR3 contains 11 residues. CDR3 bases: TGCAGCGTTGTACTTGGGTATGGCTACACCTTC. It translates to CSVVLGYGYTF.

This clonotype was counted a few times. The chain recombines TRBV4-1 with TRBJ1-1; TRBD1 might be the D (6 bases). The V and J ends lost 5 bases and 8 bases respectively, with 21 bases between them. The CDR3 loop spans 15 amino acids. The germline CDR1 and CDR2 sequences are MGHRA and YSYEKL. CDR3 sequence reads: CASSSRGRVNKEAFF. The CDR3 DNA reads TGCGCCAGCAGCTCCAGGGGTAGGGTTAATAAGGAAGCTTTCTTT.

V usage is TRBV4-1 and J usage is TRBJ2-1; unclear D gene. The V end was cut by 4 bases, the J end by 3 bases, with 10 bases between. In germline, CDR1 is MGHRA, CDR2 YSYEKL. This CDR3 contains 14 residues. The CDR3 sequence: CASSLSNGYNEQFF. CDR3 in DNA: TGCGCCAGCAGCCTCAGTAATGGCTACAATGAGCAGTTCTTC.

J is TRBJ2-1 and V is TRBV19; 11 bases align to TRBD1. V was clipped by 10 bases and J by 5 bases; unmatched bases: 10. Germline V lookup: CDR1 LNHDA, CDR2 SQIVND (reference sequence). The CDR3 contains 15 residues. The CDR3 is CATSRVGQGDNEQFF. In DNA form, the CDR3 reads TGTGCCACTAGCAGAGTGGGACAGGGGGACAATGAGCAGTTCTTC.

The chain employs TRBV5-1 and TRBJ2-3, with 9 bases fitting TRBD2. CDR3 length equals 17 residues. Germline CDR1 reads SGHRS; CDR2 reads YFSETQ. The V and J ends lost 1 base and 3 bases, in that order; junction bases with no gene match: 9. The CDR3 here is CASSLTIAGDGTDTQYF. The CDR3 bases are TGCGCCAGCAGCTTGACCATAGCGGGAGATGGGACAGATACGCAGTATTTT.

The sample holds a few counts of this clonotype. The genes are TRBV5-1 and TRBJ2-1; 7 bases map to TRBD2. After removal of 4 bases from V and 6 bases from J, the junction contained 10 bases not matched to a gene. CDR3 length equals 15 residues. Germline V lookup: CDR1 SGHRS, CDR2 YFSETQ. CDR3: CASSETSRTFNEQFF. The CDR3, as DNA: TGCGCCAGCAGCGAGACTAGCAGAACCTTCAATGAGCAGTTCTTC.